These 26 T cell receptor beta chains originate from one sample sequenced in a study of T cells in Graves' hyperthyroidism and ophthalmopathy (dated by TCRdb to about 2019). Library generation was performed with multiplex PCR. This sample was sequenced with an Illumina HiSeq 2000. The TCR beta CDR3 regions were amplified from the RNA transcripts. A first-round RT-PCR of the TCR CDR3 used the HTBI primer set with the Qiagen OneStep RT-PCR kit. TCRdb reworked the public reads: Q25 trimming with fastp, MiXCR clone assembly, productive beta chains retained. Each entry is one CDR3 protein sequence, shown with its most common DNA and genes. Here the sample has 500,000 to 800,000 distinct CDR3 sequences; roughly 14% occur a single time. The ten largest clonotypes hold around 13% of the sample. The sequenced material came from blood. These receptors came from a woman aged 45 to 65 with Graves' ophthalmopathy.

The table lists this clonotype with many counts. The chain couples TRBV28 to TRBJ2-7, with 10 positions matching TRBD1. V was clipped by 5 bases and J by 3 bases; unmatched bases: 10. In germline, CDR1 is MDHEN, CDR2 SYDVKM. The CDR3 consists of 16 residues. The CDR3 coding sequence is TGTGCCAGCAGTCCCCCACCTGGACAGGGGGGCTACGAGCAGTACTTC. This encodes CASSPPPGQGGYEQYF.

Turning to this clonotype: A single base separates this from a much larger clone, so it may be a read error. The chain carries TRBV6-2 or TRBV6-3 and TRBJ2-3; 10 bases line up with TRBD2. CDR3 length: 16 residues. Per germline, CDR1 MNHEY and CDR2 SVGEGT. DNA of the CDR3: TGTGCCGGCAGTTACTCTAGCGGGAGATCCACAGATACGCAGTATTTT. Translated, it gives CAGSYSSGRSTDTQYF.

A word on this clonotype: An end of the junction does not agree with germline; a read error may underlie this. This sequence joins TRBV7-7 and TRBJ1-1, with D possibly matching TRBD1 (5 bases). This CDR3 comprises 14 residues. Per the germline V gene, CDR1 is SSHAT and CDR2 is FNYEAQ (reference sequence). The chain's CDR3 is CASSPMQGNTEAFF. The CDR3 DNA sequence: TGTGCTAGCAGCCCGATGCAGGGGAACACTGAAGCTTTCTTT.

Turning to this clonotype: This may come from a read error, since a much larger clone is one base off. The CDR3 DNA follows: TGTGCCAGCAGTCCGCGCAGCTCGAGGAATGAAAAACTGTTTTTT. Protein product: CASSPRSSRNEKLFF. The chain recombines TRBV12-3 or TRBV12-4 with TRBJ1-4; D gene uncertain. This CDR3 has 15 residues. V lost 5 bases and J 5 bases, leaving 15 bases between the germline ends.

In this sample, this clonotype turned up a few times. The chain has TRBV4-2 and TRBJ2-2; 9 bases agree with TRBD2. Losses at the gene ends were 1 base for V and 0 bases for J; bases not matched to a gene: 12. There are 20 residues in the CDR3. Germline V gives CDR1 LGHNA, CDR2 YNFKEQ. Here the CDR3 DNA reads TGTGCCAGCAGCCAAGCGGGGTCGCTAGCGGGAAGGGCGAACACCGGGGAGCTGTTTTTT. It yields the protein CASSQAGSLAGRANTGELFF.

Comment on this clonotype: A much bigger clone sits one base away, suggesting this may be a read error. The chain carries TRBV29-1 and TRBJ2-1; 7 bases match TRBD1. The germline V gene encodes CDR1 SQVTM and CDR2 ANQGSEA. The CDR3 sequence is 20 residues long. CDR3 nucleotide sequence: TGCAGAGTTGAAGTGACAGGGCGCAGGGGAGAGACGAGCTCCTACAATGAGCAGTTCTTC. It yields the protein CRVEVTGRRGETSSYNEQFF.

This clonotype was picked up many times. This rearrangement joins TRBV3-1 to TRBJ2-7; D is perhaps TRBD2 (5 bases). The V gene lost 0 bases and the J gene lost 0 bases, with 15 bases spanning the gap. This CDR3 has 17 residues. Germline CDR1 reads LGHDT; CDR2 reads YNNKEL (reference sequence). CDR3 sequence reads: CASSQEVTSGLSYEQYF. CDR3 DNA: TGTGCCAGCAGCCAAGAAGTTACGAGCGGACTCTCCTACGAGCAGTACTTC.

Only a few counts were recorded for this clonotype. The gene calls are TRBV15 and TRBJ2-7; D unresolved. The CDR3 consists of 13 residues. Germline CDR1 LNHNV, CDR2 YYDKDF (reference sequence). V dropped 8 bases and J dropped 7 bases, with 18 bases sitting between them. CDR3 sequence (DNA): TGTGCCACCTCCCCGGCCCCCCTGATGGAGCAGTACTTC. It codes for CATSPAPLMEQYF.

There are many counts of this clonotype. The CDR3 nucleotides are TGTGCCAGCAGTTACGGTCGGGGGACAGGGGGCGGCTATGGCTACACCTTC. Amino acid sequence: CASSYGRGTGGGYGYTF. The chain couples TRBV6-5 to TRBJ1-2; 12 bases line up with TRBD1. CDR3 size: 17 residues. V lost 2 bases to trimming and J lost 4 bases; unmatched junction nucleotides: 8. The germline V gene has CDR1 MNHEY and CDR2 SVGAGI.

This clonotype was counted a few times. The chain employs TRBV29-1 and TRBJ1-5; D remains unclear. V lost 4 bases to trimming and J lost 3 bases, with 13 bases between them. This CDR3 spans 14 amino acids. Germline V gene sequence: CDR1 SQVTM, CDR2 ANQGSEA. The DNA for the CDR3 is TGCAGCGTTGCTTTTTCGGCCTTCAATCAGCCCCAGCATTTT. Translating it yields CSVAFSAFNQPQHF. Full variable domain (outside the CDR3, taken from reference TRBV29-1 and TRBJ1-5): SAVISQKPSRDICQRGTSLTIQCQVDSQVTMMFWYRQQPGQSLTLIATANQGSEATYESGFVIDKFPISRPNLTFSTLTVSNMSPEDSSIYLCSVAFSAFNQPQHFGDGTRLSIL.

This clonotype was seen more than once but under ten times. The J gene is TRBJ1-5, the V gene TRBV10-3; D is undetermined. Germline CDR1 is ENHRY and CDR2 is SYGVKD. This CDR3 is built from 13 residues. The V gene lost 5 bases and the J gene lost 2 bases, with 7 bases spanning the gap. The CDR3 region has the DNA TGTGCCATCAGTAAAGACGGCAATCAGCCCCAGCATTTT. This codes for CAISKDGNQPQHF.

This clonotype was found many times. The CDR3 region is CASSLGLTEAFF. In DNA, the CDR3 is TGTGCCAGCAGTTTAGGACTCACTGAAGCTTTCTTT. The V gene is TRBV28, the J gene TRBJ1-1, with unresolved D. This CDR3 comprises 12 residues. V lost 2 bases and J 4 bases, leaving 5 bases between the germline ends. Germline assignment: CDR1 MDHEN and CDR2 SYDVKM.

In its sample, this clonotype was seen many times. The chain links TRBV4-2 to TRBJ2-5; the D is unclear. This CDR3 contains 14 residues. The germline gives CDR1 LGHNA, CDR2 YNFKEQ. Deletions cut 4 bases from V and 0 bases from J, with 9 bases between. Written as DNA, the CDR3 is TGTGCCAGCAGCCCGGACCACCACCAAGAGACCCAGTACTTC. Translated: CASSPDHHQETQYF.

The V gene is TRBV7-9, the J gene TRBJ2-5; D not resolved. This CDR3 has 14 residues. Germline V gene lookup returns CDR1 SEHNR and CDR2 FQNEAQ (reference sequence). V shed 5 bases and J shed 2 bases, with 12 bases lying between them. The CDR3 DNA sequence: TGTGCCAGCAGCCCACAGATACTTCAAGAGACCCAGTACTTC. It yields the protein CASSPQILQETQYF.

In this sample, this clonotype turned up a few times. The V call is TRBV29-1, the J call TRBJ2-7; D call uncertain. V lost 4 bases to trimming and J lost 2 bases, with 6 bases between them. The CDR3 is made up of 11 amino acids. Germline V CDR1 and CDR2: SQVTM, ANQGSEA. The CDR3 sequence is CSVGRTYEQYF. The CDR3, as DNA: TGCAGCGTTGGTAGGACCTACGAGCAGTACTTC.

Only one count was recorded for this clonotype. This may come from a read error, since a much larger clone is one base off. The CDR3 DNA reads TGTGCCAGCAGTTACAGGGGCGGCACTGAAGCTTCCTTT. This sequence encodes CASSYRGGTEASF. The chain combines TRBV6-5 with TRBJ1-1; TRBD1 is a possible D gene (5 bases). The CDR3 loop spans 13 amino acids. CDR1 and CDR2 from the germline V gene are MNHEY and SVGAGI.

Ten or more counts support this clonotype. The chain has TRBV2 and TRBJ1-2, with TRBD1 identical over 8 bases. The germline gives CDR1 SNHLY, CDR2 FYNNEI. CDR3 length equals 13 residues. Germline trimming cut 9 bases from V and 1 base from J; bases unmatched to any gene: 4. The CDR3 is CASPGQVNYGYTF. CDR3 sequence (DNA): TGTGCCAGTCCGGGACAGGTTAACTATGGCTACACCTTC.

This rearrangement joins TRBV14 to TRBJ2-1; 7 nucleotides match TRBD1. Germline V CDR1 and CDR2: SGHDN, FVKESK. V trimming: 4 bases; J trimming: 6 bases; junction bases outside the gene matches: 12. CDR3 size: 16 residues. CDR3 sequence reads: CASSLEQGLRGNEQFF. Written as DNA, the CDR3 is TGTGCCAGCAGCCTCGAACAGGGGTTAAGAGGCAATGAGCAGTTCTTC.

This clonotype was detected many times. The chain carries TRBV3-1 and TRBJ1-2; D call uncertain. The CDR3 has 13 residues. CDR1 and CDR2 (germline): LGHDT, YNNKEL (reference sequence). The V end lost 4 bases, the J end lost 2 bases, and 8 bases lay between the germline ends. Here the CDR3 reads CASSLADNYGYTF. The CDR3 region has the DNA TGTGCCAGCAGCCTGGCAGACAACTATGGCTACACCTTC.

The chain employs TRBV27 and TRBJ2-2; D unclear. Germline V gene sequence: CDR1 MNHEY, CDR2 SMNVEV (reference sequence). The V end lost 5 bases, the J end lost 7 bases, and 17 bases lay between the germline ends. This CDR3 has 15 residues. CDR3 amino acids: CASSGLWPVSGELFF. The DNA of the CDR3 is TGTGCCAGCAGTGGCCTCTGGCCAGTCAGCGGGGAGCTGTTTTTT.

The genes are TRBV6-1 and TRBJ1-1, with D unclear. The length of the CDR3 is 13 residues. Trimming took off 7 bases at V and 0 bases at J, with 9 bases between the two ends. Per germline, CDR1 MNHNS and CDR2 SASEGT. CDR3 sequence (DNA): TGTGCCAGCAAGACTTCCATGAACACTGAAGCTTTCTTT. This sequence encodes CASKTSMNTEAFF.

This clonotype was seen ten or more times. The chain uses TRBV7-9 and TRBJ1-1; TRBD1 agrees at 8 bases. J lost 3 bases, V lost 2 bases, and 5 bases had no gene match. Germline CDR1 SEHNR, CDR2 FQNEAQ (reference sequence). The CDR3 is made up of 15 amino acids. The CDR3 loop reads CASSLRNRGDTEAFF. CDR3 DNA sequence: TGTGCCAGCAGCTTAAGAAACAGGGGGGACACTGAAGCTTTCTTT.

This clonotype was picked up many times. J is TRBJ1-2 and V is TRBV29-1, with D tentatively TRBD1 (5 bases). The CDR3 is 16 residues long. Germline CDR1 and CDR2: SQVTM and ANQGSEA. V gave up 2 bases and J gave up 4 bases, with 20 bases separating them. CDR3 bases: TGCAGCGTTGAAAAGGTGGAGAGAGGGGACCGCTATGGCTACACCTTC. This translates into CSVEKVERGDRYGYTF.

This clonotype was observed many times. The V call is TRBV5-1, the J call TRBJ2-7; TRBD1 agrees at 7 bases. The CDR3 is 15 amino acids. Germline V gene data show CDR1 as SGHRS and CDR2 as YFSETQ. V gave up 0 bases and J gave up 2 bases; unmatched junction bases: 5. The CDR3 coding sequence is TGCGCCAGCAGCTTGGTGTCAGGGGGACCCTACGAGCAGTACTTC. Its protein product is CASSLVSGGPYEQYF.

This clonotype was observed at least ten times. The chain joins TRBV7-2 to TRBJ1-4, with D possibly TRBD1 on 6 matching bases. The V gene lost 6 bases and the J gene lost 8 bases, with 16 bases spanning the gap. Germline CDR1 is SGHTA and CDR2 is FQGNSA. The CDR3 consists of 14 residues. The CDR3 sequence is CASRLHREDEKLFF. The DNA of the CDR3 is TGTGCCAGCAGACTGCACAGGGAAGACGAAAAACTGTTTTTT.

This clonotype has at least ten counts. The genes are TRBV12-3 or TRBV12-4 and TRBJ1-2; D ambiguous. The CDR3 contains 14 residues. V lost 7 bases and J lost 4, with 16 bases in between. The CDR3 region is CASTPYQKGYGYTF. CDR3 nucleotides: TGTGCCAGCACCCCGTACCAGAAAGGCTATGGCTACACCTTC.